This TCR beta chain was identified in a study of molecular identifiers for immune sequencing clone quantification. Previously described methods with listed TCR primers produced the bulk TCR libraries. TCRdb re-called the PCR reads with MiXCR, one entry per CDR3 protein. The data show approximately 100,000 distinct CDR3 sequences, about 35% seen once. The junction had 8 bases not matched to a gene; V was cut back by 8 bases and J by 8 bases. The CDR3 length is 14 residues. From germline, CDR1 is SGHAT and CDR2 FQNNGV. Whole-study results and caveats: Shared barcodes on identical TCR molecules could underestimate the sizes of highly expanded clones. Clones exceeding 20 RNA copies carried over 99% of effector molecules but under 1% of naive-cell molecules.

As for this clonotype: Its antigen is still unknown.

The source of this sequence is a human donor in good health. Some libraries in this study had Jurkat cell RNA spiked in. The sequencing sample was made of naive CD8+ T cells from blood, with Jurkat cell RNA spiked in. Subset reported: FACS-sorted CD8+CD4-CCR7+CD45RA+ naive T cells. J is TRBJ2-1 and V is TRBV11-2; 11 bases line up with TRBD2. The CDR3 here is CASRYSGREYEQFF. The CDR3 DNA reads TGTGCCAGCCGATATAGCGGGAGGGAGTATGAGCAGTTCTTC.